Below are 11 T cell receptor beta chains sequenced from a single sample in a study of CD8+CD57+ T cells in acquired aplastic anemia. The template for TCR beta VDJ and CDR3 sequence profiling was genomic DNA. TCRdb fed the reads into MiXCR, producing one record per CDR3 protein. The data show roughly 150,000 distinct CDR3 sequences, around 45% seen once. Sequencing was carried out using sorted CD4+, CD8+, or CD8+CD57+ T cells (not recorded which) from PBMCs. Receptor source: a human donor in good health.

The chain employs TRBV5-1 and TRBJ2-6; D is unresolved. Germline V gene lookup returns CDR1 SGHRS and CDR2 YFSETQ. Deletions cut 2 bases from V and 1 base from J, with 4 bases between. The CDR3 is 14 amino acids. CDR3 in amino acids: CASSFSSGANVLTF. For the CDR3, the DNA is TGCGCCAGCAGCTTCTCTTCTGGGGCCAACGTCCTGACTTTC.

The CDR3 region has the DNA TGTGCCACCAGCAAGAGGGACAGGGAGCAGTTCTTC. It translates to CATSKRDREQFF. The genes are TRBV15 and TRBJ2-1, with 8 nucleotides matching TRBD1. CDR1 LNHNV and CDR2 YYDKDF come from the germline V gene (reference sequence). The CDR3 extends over 12 amino acids. Germline trimming cut 4 bases from V and 10 bases from J; bases unmatched to any gene: 3.

This clonotype was found many times. This chain links TRBV7-9 with TRBJ2-2; TRBD2 matches 7 bases. From germline, CDR1 is SEHNR and CDR2 FQNEAQ (reference sequence). CDR3 length equals 15 residues. The trim removed 5 bases at V and 1 base at J, leaving 4 bases unmatched. CDR3 DNA sequence: TGTGCCAGCAGCGGTTCTAGCGGGAACACCGGGGAGCTGTTTTTT. This encodes CASSGSSGNTGELFF.

A remark on this clonotype: A much larger clone lies a single base off, so this may be a read error. The genes are TRBV11-2 and TRBJ2-2, with D uncertain. CDR1 SGHAT and CDR2 FQNNGV come from the germline V gene. CDR3 length: 14 residues. V dropped 5 bases and J dropped 1 base, with 8 bases sitting between them. CDR3 nucleotide sequence: TGTGCCAGCAGCCCCTTTGAGAACACCGGGGAGCTGTTTTTT. It is translated as CASSPFENTGELFF.

J is TRBJ2-1 and V is TRBV6-1, with 8 bases lining up with TRBD2. The CDR3 length is 16 residues. V shed 1 base, J shed 4 bases, and the junction held 6 bases outside the gene matches. Germline CDR1 reads MNHNS; CDR2 reads SASEGT. The CDR3 region has the DNA TGTGCCAGCAGTGAAGACGCGGGGGGCGTTTACAATGAGCAGTTCTTC. Translating gives CASSEDAGGVYNEQFF.

The chain uses TRBV12-5 and TRBJ2-3; TRBD2 aligns across 9 bases. CDR1 is LGHNT, CDR2 FRNRAP, per germline. V dropped 1 base and J dropped 8; count of bases not matched to a gene: 4. The CDR3 contains 14 residues. Here the CDR3 reads CASGLGGGAGTQYF. CDR3 bases: TGTGCTAGTGGTTTGGGCGGGGGGGCCGGTACGCAGTATTTT.

This clonotype was detected many times. The chain employs TRBV12-3 or TRBV12-4 and TRBJ1-1, with D unclear. The germline V and J ends were trimmed by 3 bases and 1 base, with 9 bases remaining between them. This CDR3 has 14 residues. The DNA for the CDR3 is TGTGCCAGCAGTTTCAACGCAGCGAACACTGAAGCTTTCTTT. Translated: CASSFNAANTEAFF.

On this clonotype itself: This may arise from a read error, as a much more abundant clone is one base away. This sequence joins TRBV6-1 and TRBJ1-2; 8 bases line up with TRBD1. CDR1 and CDR2 from the germline V gene are MNHNS and SASEGT. The CDR3 is made up of 13 amino acids. DNA for the CDR3: TGTGCCAGCAGTACAGGGGGGAAGTATGGCCACACCTTC. Translated, it gives CASSTGGKYGHTF.

In this sample, this clonotype turned up many times. The chain is built from TRBV6-5 and TRBJ1-3, with unresolved D. Germline-derived CDR1 and CDR2 are MNHEY and SVGAGI. This CDR3 is 14 amino acids long. V lost 4 bases, J lost 0 bases, and 7 bases lay in between. The CDR3 bases are TGTGCCAGCAGTTCGGTAACCTCTGGAAACACCATATATTTT. Residues: CASSSVTSGNTIYF.

This clonotype was recorded only once. The chain couples TRBV7-3 to TRBJ2-5; 8 bases match TRBD2. The V gene's germline CDR1 is SGHTA and CDR2 FQGTGA. This CDR3 is 14 amino acids long. The V segment lost 3 bases and the J segment 4 bases; nucleotides outside the gene matches: 4. CDR3 amino acids: CASSLSGGPETQYF. DNA for the CDR3: TGTGCCAGCAGCTTGAGCGGGGGACCAGAGACCCAGTACTTC.

Many counts were recorded for this clonotype. The chain couples TRBV11-2 to TRBJ2-7, with 8 bases identical to TRBD1. The junction had 18 bases not matched to a gene; V was cut back by 5 bases and J by 0 bases. The CDR3 spans 19 residues. Germline V CDR1 and CDR2: SGHAT, FQNNGV. The CDR3 loop is CASSLFDKQGQESSYEQYF. CDR3 sequence (DNA): TGTGCCAGCAGCCTCTTTGATAAACAGGGACAGGAGAGCTCCTACGAGCAGTACTTC.